These T cell receptor beta chains were read from a single sample in a study of blood T cell repertoires in COVID-19. Sequencing was performed with immunoSEQ multiplex PCR; in TCRdb, only in-frame clones are kept and a portion is missing. The data contain some 240,000 clones, approximately 88% of them seen just once; the ten biggest clones take up over 3%. The material sequenced was PBMCs or T cells enriched from blood (not recorded which). The receptors shown here come from a woman in her thirties or forties who had been exposed to COVID-19. CDR3s include the opening cysteine and the closing phenylalanine or tryptophan. The D gene is left open where the match is weak. Size values are once, few and many counts, or a class for expanded clones, and some rows have none.

cdr3_aa: CATSSRTGPLHF; cdr3_nt: TGTGCCACCAGTAGCCGGACAGGGCCCCTCCACTTT; cdr3_length: 12; clone_size: few; v_call: TRBV24-1; d_call: TRBD1; j_call: TRBJ1-6
cdr3_aa: CASSGSQGNYGYTF; cdr3_nt: TGTGCCAGCAGCGGGTCACAGGGAAACTATGGCTACACCTTC; cdr3_length: 14; clone_size: once; v_call: TRBV7-2; d_call: .; j_call: TRBJ1-2
cdr3_aa: CASSVAGRIYEQFF; cdr3_nt: TGCGCCAGCAGTGTAGCGGGGAGAATTTATGAGCAGTTCTTC; cdr3_length: 14; clone_size: .; v_call: TRBV4-3; d_call: TRBD2; j_call: TRBJ2-1
cdr3_aa: CASSVGTVNYGYTF; cdr3_nt: TGCGCCAGCAGCGTTGGGACAGTTAACTATGGCTACACCTTC; cdr3_length: 14; clone_size: few; v_call: TRBV5-1; d_call: TRBD1; j_call: TRBJ1-2
cdr3_aa: CASSLTAGNSPLHF; cdr3_nt: TGTGCCAGCAGTTTAACAGCCGGAAATTCACCCCTCCACTTT; cdr3_length: 14; clone_size: .; v_call: TRBV27; d_call: .; j_call: TRBJ1-6
cdr3_aa: CASRFGKTYGYTF; cdr3_nt: TGTGCCAGCAGGTTCGGGAAAACCTATGGCTACACCTTC; cdr3_length: 13; clone_size: .; v_call: TRBV6-5; d_call: .; j_call: TRBJ1-2
cdr3_aa: CASSLASGGFEYF; cdr3_nt: TGCGCCAGCAGCTTGGCCTCGGGGGGGTTTGAATACTTC; cdr3_length: 13; clone_size: .; v_call: TRBV5-1; d_call: TRBD2; j_call: TRBJ2-7
cdr3_aa: CASSLAGGNQPQHF; cdr3_nt: TGTGCCAGCAGCTTAGCGGGCGGCAATCAGCCCCAGCATTTT; cdr3_length: 14; clone_size: .; v_call: TRBV7-2; d_call: .; j_call: TRBJ1-5
cdr3_aa: CAITPQGLGNTIYF; cdr3_nt: TGTGCCATCACTCCACAGGGGCTAGGAAACACCATATATTTT; cdr3_length: 14; clone_size: few; v_call: TRBV10-3; d_call: TRBD1; j_call: TRBJ1-3
cdr3_aa: CASSPDFGATNQPQHF; cdr3_nt: TGTGCCAGCAGCCCCGACTTTGGGGCGACGAATCAGCCCCAGCATTTT; cdr3_length: 16; clone_size: .; v_call: TRBV7-2; d_call: .; j_call: TRBJ1-5
cdr3_aa: CASSVVGNTGELFF; cdr3_nt: TGTGCCAGCAGCGTAGTCGGGAACACCGGGGAGCTGTTTTTT; cdr3_length: 14; clone_size: .; v_call: TRBV9; d_call: .; j_call: TRBJ2-2
cdr3_aa: CASSGGRQDVEQYF; cdr3_nt: TGCGCCAGCAGTGGGGGGAGACAGGATGTGGAGCAGTACTTC; cdr3_length: 14; clone_size: .; v_call: TRBV10-1; d_call: .; j_call: TRBJ2-7
cdr3_aa: CAWSGNTGSSSNEQFF; cdr3_nt: TGTGCCTGGAGTGGGAATACAGGGTCCTCGTCCAATGAGCAGTTCTTC; cdr3_length: 16; clone_size: .; v_call: TRBV30; d_call: .; j_call: TRBJ2-1
cdr3_aa: CASSYSAGLGETQYF; cdr3_nt: TGTGCCAGCAGTTACTCAGCAGGGTTGGGAGAGACCCAGTACTTC; cdr3_length: 15; clone_size: .; v_call: TRBV6-2/TRBV6-3; d_call: .; j_call: TRBJ2-5
cdr3_aa: CASSTATGAQPQHF; cdr3_nt: TGTGCCAGTAGTACCGCGACAGGGGCTCAGCCCCAGCATTTT; cdr3_length: 14; clone_size: once; v_call: TRBV19; d_call: TRBD1; j_call: TRBJ1-5
cdr3_aa: CASSAGLANTGELFF; cdr3_nt: TGTGCCAGCAGTGCAGGGTTGGCGAACACCGGGGAGCTGTTTTTT; cdr3_length: 15; clone_size: .; v_call: TRBV28; d_call: .; j_call: TRBJ2-2
cdr3_aa: CASSLRDRAFGGYTF; cdr3_nt: TGTGCCAGCAGCTTAAGGGACAGGGCCTTCGGGGGCTACACCTTC; cdr3_length: 15; clone_size: .; v_call: TRBV7-9; d_call: TRBD1; j_call: TRBJ1-2